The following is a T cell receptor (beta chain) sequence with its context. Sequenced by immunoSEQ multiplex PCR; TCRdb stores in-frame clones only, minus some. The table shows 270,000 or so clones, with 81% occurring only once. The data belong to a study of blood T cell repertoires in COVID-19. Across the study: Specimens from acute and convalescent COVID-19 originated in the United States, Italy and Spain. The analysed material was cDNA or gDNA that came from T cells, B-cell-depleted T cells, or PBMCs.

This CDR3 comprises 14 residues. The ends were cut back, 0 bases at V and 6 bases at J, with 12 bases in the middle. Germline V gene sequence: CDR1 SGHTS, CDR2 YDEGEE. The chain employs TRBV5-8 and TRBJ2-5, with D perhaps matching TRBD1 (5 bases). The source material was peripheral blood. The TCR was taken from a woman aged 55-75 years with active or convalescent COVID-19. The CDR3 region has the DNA TGTGCCAGCAGCTTGGGGGGCGGCCGCAAGACCCAGTACTTC. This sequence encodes CASSLGGGRKTQYF.